The 4 T cell receptor beta chains presented below share a single source sample, sequenced in a study of CD8 T cells in ankylosing spondylitis. TCRdb re-analysed the 5' RACE reads in MiXCR, keeping a single row per CDR3 protein. The sample shows approximately 140,000 distinct CDR3 sequences, 8% to 9% of them seen only once. Sequenced: synovial fluid, either unsorted or a sorted T cell fraction (not recorded which). These receptors came from a male donor with ankylosing spondylitis.

V usage is TRBV9 and J usage is TRBJ2-2; 9 bases align to TRBD1. Germline V gives CDR1 SGDLS, CDR2 YYNGEE. The CDR3 is 16 residues long. Trimming removed 2 bases from V and 7 bases from J; junction bases left unmatched: 9. CDR3 nucleotide sequence: TGTGCCAGCAGCGTTGCCGGGACAGGGAGTGGCGGGGAGCTGTTTTTT. Translated, it gives CASSVAGTGSGGELFF. The full variable domain, with the rest looked up from reference TRBV9 and TRBJ2-2, is DSGVTQTPKHLITATGQRVTLRCSPRSGDLSVYWYQQSLDQGLQFLIQYYNGEERAKGNILERFSAQQFPDLHSELNLSSLELGDSALYFCASSVAGTGSGGELFFGEGSRLTVL.

This clonotype appeared many times. V usage is TRBV24-1 and J usage is TRBJ2-1, with 9 bases fitting TRBD2. The CDR3 contains 16 residues. CDR1 and CDR2 from the germline V gene are KGHDR and SFDVKD. Germline trimming cut 4 bases from V and 6 bases from J; bases unmatched to any gene: 9. The CDR3 region is CATSDPRSGSRNEQFF. The CDR3 coding sequence is TGTGCCACCAGTGACCCCCGTAGCGGGAGTCGCAATGAGCAGTTCTTC.

This chain links TRBV7-2 with TRBJ2-1, with TRBD2 matching 7 bases. The ends lost 2 bases at V and 5 bases at J; junction bases unmatched: 12. This CDR3 has 17 amino acids. Germline V gives CDR1 SGHTA, CDR2 FQGNSA. For the CDR3, the DNA is TGTGCCAGCAGCTTATCCCCGACTAGCTTCTCAGACAATGAGCAGTTCTTC. It translates to CASSLSPTSFSDNEQFF.

This clonotype was detected only a few times. CDR3 region: CSATGSKGSGKLFF. CDR3 bases: TGCAGTGCTACAGGGAGTAAGGGGTCGGGAAAACTGTTTTTT. This chain joins TRBV20-1 and TRBJ1-4, with D perhaps TRBD1 (5 bases). From germline, CDR1 is DFQATT and CDR2 SNEGSKA (reference sequence). The CDR3 runs 14 residues. V lost 4 bases and J lost 10, with 19 bases in between.